Reported below is one T cell receptor beta chain. Its antigen remains unknown. This record belongs to a study of T cell responses to AZD1222 COVID-19 vaccine. Assay used: immunoSEQ multiplex PCR; TCRdb lists only in-frame clones, some missing. The table includes about 160,000 clones, 90% detected once. Broader study findings: Only after the peak T cell response were repertoires sampled. Most donors were white British, females outnumbered males, and clonal diversity was possibly underestimated.

Sequenced here: peripheral blood, sampled 28 days after the second AZD1222 dose. The TCR originated in an adult who received the AZD1222 COVID-19 vaccine.

The CDR3 here is CASSDLAGGAETQYF. The CDR3 coding sequence is TGTGCCAGCAGTGACCTAGCGGGAGGGGCAGAGACCCAGTACTTC. The chain has TRBV25-1 and TRBJ2-5; 12 bases agree with TRBD2. Germline V gene data show CDR1 as MGHDK and CDR2 as SYGVNS. V was pared by 3 bases and J by 4 bases, with 3 bases of the junction left unmatched. CDR3 length: 15 amino acids.